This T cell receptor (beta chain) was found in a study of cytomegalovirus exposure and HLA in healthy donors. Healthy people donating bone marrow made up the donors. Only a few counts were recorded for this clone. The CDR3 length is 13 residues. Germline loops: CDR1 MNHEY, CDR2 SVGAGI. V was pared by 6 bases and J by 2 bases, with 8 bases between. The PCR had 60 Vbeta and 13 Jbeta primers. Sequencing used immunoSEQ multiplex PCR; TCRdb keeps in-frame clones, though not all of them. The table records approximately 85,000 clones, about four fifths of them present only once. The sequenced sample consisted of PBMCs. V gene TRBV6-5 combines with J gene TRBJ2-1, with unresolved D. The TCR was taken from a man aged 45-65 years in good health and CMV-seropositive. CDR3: CASSIWPYNEQFF. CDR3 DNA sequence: TGTGCCAGCAGCATTTGGCCCTACAATGAGCAGTTCTTC.